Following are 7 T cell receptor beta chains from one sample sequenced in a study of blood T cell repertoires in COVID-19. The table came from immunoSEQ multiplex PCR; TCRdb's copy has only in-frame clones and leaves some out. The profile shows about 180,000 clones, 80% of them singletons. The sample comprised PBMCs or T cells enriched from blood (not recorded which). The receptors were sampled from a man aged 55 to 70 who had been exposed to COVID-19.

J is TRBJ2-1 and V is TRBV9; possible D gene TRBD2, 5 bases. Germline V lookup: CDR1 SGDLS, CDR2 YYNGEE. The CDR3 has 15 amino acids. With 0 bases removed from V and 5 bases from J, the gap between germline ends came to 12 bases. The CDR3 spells CASSVVASYHNEQFF. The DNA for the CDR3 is TGTGCCAGCAGCGTAGTGGCTAGCTACCACAATGAGCAGTTCTTC.

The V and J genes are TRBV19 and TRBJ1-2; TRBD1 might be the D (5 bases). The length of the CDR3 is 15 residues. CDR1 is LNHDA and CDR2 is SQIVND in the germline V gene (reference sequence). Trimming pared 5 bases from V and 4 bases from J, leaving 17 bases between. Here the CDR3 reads CASSAGGGMVYGYTF. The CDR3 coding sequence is TGTGCCAGTAGTGCCGGGGGGGGTATGGTCTATGGCTACACCTTC.

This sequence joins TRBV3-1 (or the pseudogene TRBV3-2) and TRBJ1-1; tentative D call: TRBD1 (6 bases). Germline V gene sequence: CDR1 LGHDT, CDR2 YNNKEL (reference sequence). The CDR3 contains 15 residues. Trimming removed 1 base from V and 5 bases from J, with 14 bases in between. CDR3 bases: TGTGCCAGCAGCCAAGGGGACACCAGAATTACTGAAGCTTTCTTT. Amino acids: CASSQGDTRITEAFF.

The CDR3 region is CASSLWTDYSGNTIYF. The CDR3 nucleotides are TGTGCCAGCAGCTTATGGACAGACTACTCTGGAAACACCATATATTTT. This rearrangement joins TRBV7-9 to TRBJ1-3; D is perhaps TRBD1 (6 bases). Germline V gene data show CDR1 as SEHNR and CDR2 as FQNEAQ (reference sequence). The V gene lost 2 bases and the J gene lost 0 bases, with 11 bases spanning the gap. The CDR3 spans 16 residues.

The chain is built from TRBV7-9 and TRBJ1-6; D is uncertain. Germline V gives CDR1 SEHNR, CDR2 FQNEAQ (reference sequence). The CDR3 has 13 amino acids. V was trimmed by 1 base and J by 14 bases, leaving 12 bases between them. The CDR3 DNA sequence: TGTGCCAGCAGCTTAGTTACAGCGGGGTCCCTCCACTTT. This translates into CASSLVTAGSLHF.

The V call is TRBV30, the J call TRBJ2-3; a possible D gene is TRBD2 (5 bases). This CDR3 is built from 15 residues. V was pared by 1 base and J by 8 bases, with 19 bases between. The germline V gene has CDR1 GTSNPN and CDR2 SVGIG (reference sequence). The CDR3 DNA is TGTGCCTGGAGTGACTTACCGACTGGAGGAGGTACGCAGTATTTT. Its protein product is CAWSDLPTGGGTQYF. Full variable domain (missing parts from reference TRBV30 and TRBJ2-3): SQTIHQWPATLVQPVGSPLSLECTVEGTSNPNLYWYRQAAGRGLQLLFYSVGIGQISSEVPQNLSASRPQDRQFILSSKKLLLSDSGFYLCAWSDLPTGGGTQYFGPGTRLTVL.

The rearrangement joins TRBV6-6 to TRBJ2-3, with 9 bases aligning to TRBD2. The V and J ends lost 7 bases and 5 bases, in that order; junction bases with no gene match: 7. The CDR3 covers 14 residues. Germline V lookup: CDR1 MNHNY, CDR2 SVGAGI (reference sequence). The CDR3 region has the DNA TGTGCCAGCACCCAAGCGGGAGGCGGAGATACGCAGTATTTT. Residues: CASTQAGGGDTQYF.